Listed here are 19 T cell receptor beta chains from one sample, sequenced in a study of identical twins. TCRdb recomputed calls from the 5' RACE reads with MiXCR, one row per CDR3 protein. The sample consists of approximately 470,000 distinct CDR3 sequences, approximately 15% of them appearing once. These sequences were also reported in another study, on yellow fever vaccine responses in identical twins.

The specimen was CD4+ T cells sorted from blood. The source is a woman aged 18-29 years in good health.

V and J are TRBV20-1 and TRBJ2-3; 10 bases match TRBD2. Per germline, CDR1 DFQATT and CDR2 SNEGSKA (reference sequence). This CDR3 comprises 14 residues. The trim removed 6 bases at V and 2 bases at J, leaving 5 bases unmatched. For the CDR3, the DNA is TGCAGTGCCCCCAGCGGGGGGGACACAGATACGCAGTATTTT. Translating gives CSAPSGGDTDTQYF.

V gene TRBV20-1 combines with J gene TRBJ2-7, with TRBD2 matching over 11 bases. The CDR3 totals 14 residues. The germline V gene encodes CDR1 DFQATT and CDR2 SNEGSKA (reference sequence). V lost 8 bases, J lost 3 bases, and 9 bases stayed unmatched. CDR3 amino acids: CSPTTSGAFYEQYF. Here the CDR3 DNA reads TGCAGTCCGACGACTAGCGGGGCCTTCTACGAGCAGTACTTC.

The chain carries TRBV7-9 and TRBJ2-3; TRBD1 might be the D (6 bases). CDR1 and CDR2 from the germline V gene are SEHNR and FQNEAQ (reference sequence). The germline V and J ends were trimmed by 7 bases and 5 bases, with 16 bases remaining between them. CDR3 size: 14 residues. CDR3 sequence: CASTNRESEDTQYF. DNA of the CDR3: TGTGCCAGCACTAACAGGGAGTCGGAAGATACGCAGTATTTT.

This chain uses TRBV19 with TRBJ2-2; no clear D. The CDR3 runs to 15 residues. Trimming removed 5 bases at V and 2 bases at J, with 12 bases between. CDR1 is LNHDA, CDR2 SQIVND, per germline (reference sequence). The CDR3, as DNA: TGTGCCAGTAGTCATCGAGGAGAAAACACCGGGGAGCTGTTTTTT. Amino acids: CASSHRGENTGELFF.

The sample holds a few counts of this clonotype. This rearrangement joins TRBV28 to TRBJ2-1; 7 bases agree with TRBD2. The junction had 9 bases not matched to a gene; V was cut back by 1 base and J by 9 bases. Germline values: CDR1 MDHEN, CDR2 SYDVKM. This CDR3 spans 15 amino acids. The CDR3 region has the DNA TGTGCCAGCAGTTTATCCGTTGCGGGAGCGGCTGAGCAGTTCTTC. Protein product: CASSLSVAGAAEQFF.

This clonotype has only a few counts. The rearrangement joins TRBV20-1 to TRBJ2-5; D possibly uses TRBD1 or TRBD2 (5 bases each). Germline-derived CDR1 and CDR2 are DFQATT and SNEGSKA (reference sequence). Trimming took 4 bases from V and 4 from J, leaving 10 bases between them. The CDR3 consists of 12 residues. This CDR3 is CSAMGPTETQYF. CDR3 sequence (DNA): TGCAGTGCTATGGGACCTACAGAGACCCAGTACTTC.

This clonotype was found a few times. The chain joins TRBV18 to TRBJ2-3, with D unclear. Germline-derived CDR1 and CDR2 are KGHSH and LQKENI. The CDR3 length is 16 residues. The germline V and J ends were trimmed by 3 bases and 2 bases, with 15 bases remaining between them. The DNA of the CDR3 is TGTGCCAGCTCACCTCAAATCGAGCCCGTCACAGATACGCAGTATTTT. Amino acids: CASSPQIEPVTDTQYF.

This clonotype was observed at least ten times. The rearrangement joins TRBV7-9 to TRBJ1-1, with D tentatively TRBD1 (5 bases). V was pared by 5 bases and J by 7 bases, with 17 bases between. The CDR3 spans 14 residues. Germline CDR1 SEHNR, CDR2 FQNEAQ (reference sequence). In DNA form, the CDR3 reads TGTGCCAGCAGCAAAAGCGGAGGGACTTTTGAAGCTTTCTTT. It encodes CASSKSGGTFEAFF. The full variable domain, its missing parts supplied by reference TRBV7-9 and TRBJ1-1, is DTGVSQNPRHKITKRGQNVTFRCDPISEHNRLYWYRQTLGQGPEFLTYFQNEAQLEKSRLLSDRFSAERPKGSFSTLEIQRTEQGDSAMYLCASSKSGGTFEAFFGQGTRLTVV.

This clonotype was counted ten times or more. This rearrangement joins TRBV12-3 or TRBV12-4 to TRBJ2-7; the match to TRBD2 covers 11 bases. V lost 6 bases and J lost 6; bases outside the gene matches: 7. This CDR3 is built from 14 residues. The CDR3 DNA is TGTGCCAGCAGCATTAGCGGGAGGGTTTCCGAGCAGTACTTC. Translating it yields CASSISGRVSEQYF.

The chain uses TRBV20-1 and TRBJ2-6; unclear D gene. Germline V gives CDR1 DFQATT, CDR2 SNEGSKA (reference sequence). This CDR3 comprises 13 residues. Trimming cost V 4 bases and J 0 bases, with 4 bases left between them. CDR3 amino acids: CSATPSGANVLTF. CDR3 coding DNA: TGCAGTGCTACTCCCTCTGGGGCCAACGTCCTGACTTTC.

This clonotype has more than one count but fewer than ten. The chain carries TRBV4-2 and TRBJ2-5; D remains unclear. V lost 1 base, J lost 4 bases, and 13 bases lay in between. This CDR3 spans 15 amino acids. Germline V lookup: CDR1 LGHNA, CDR2 YNFKEQ. The chain's CDR3 is CASSQVEAPGETQYF. The CDR3 DNA reads as TGTGCCAGCAGCCAAGTAGAGGCGCCGGGAGAGACCCAGTACTTC.

This clonotype was detected a few times. One junction end disagrees with the germline gene, perhaps due to a read error. This sequence joins TRBV27 and TRBJ1-2; D possibly corresponds to TRBD1 (5 bases). CDR3 length equals 14 residues. Germline-derived CDR1 and CDR2 are MNHEY and SMNVEV (reference sequence). CDR3 in DNA: TGTGCCAGCAGTTTCGCAGGGATTAACGATGGCTACACCTTC. Translation: CASSFAGINDGYTF.

There are a few counts of this clonotype. The chain joins TRBV20-1 to TRBJ2-7; 7 bases agree with TRBD2. This CDR3 comprises 14 residues. Germline values: CDR1 DFQATT, CDR2 SNEGSKA (reference sequence). The V segment lost 3 bases and the J segment 3 bases; nucleotides outside the gene matches: 8. CDR3 nucleotides: TGCAGTGCTAGGGGGGGGGGAGAGGTCTACGAGCAGTACTTC. Translation gives CSARGGGEVYEQYF.

This clonotype was seen more than once but under ten times. The CDR3 DNA is TGTGCCAGCAGGAAACGAATAGAGTACGAGCAGTACTTC. Its translation: CASRKRIEYEQYF. This chain joins TRBV12-3 or TRBV12-4 and TRBJ2-7; D is uncertain. This CDR3 comprises 13 residues. V lost 6 bases, J lost 4 bases, and 13 bases lay in between.

The chain uses TRBV7-9 and TRBJ2-3; the match to TRBD2 covers 14 bases. V lost 5 bases to trimming and J lost 3 bases; unmatched junction nucleotides: 4. This CDR3 contains 16 residues. CDR1 SEHNR and CDR2 FQNEAQ come from the germline V gene (reference sequence). DNA for the CDR3: TGTGCCAGCAGCGCTGGACTAGCGGGGGGAACAGATACGCAGTATTTT. Protein product: CASSAGLAGGTDTQYF.

This clonotype was counted at least ten times. The chain carries TRBV10-1 and TRBJ2-3, with D maybe TRBD2 (5 bases). Between the trimmed V and J ends, which lost 0 bases and 0 bases, there was a span of 13 bases. The CDR3 totals 17 residues. The germline gives CDR1 WNHNN, CDR2 SYGVQD (reference sequence). The CDR3 sequence is CASSESGGSSSTDTQYF. DNA for the CDR3: TGCGCCAGCAGTGAGTCTGGAGGTAGTTCTAGCACAGATACGCAGTATTTT.

In its sample, this clonotype was seen a few times. V gene TRBV2 combines with J gene TRBJ2-5, with D perhaps TRBD1 (6 bases). The length of the CDR3 is 13 residues. The V end lost 7 bases, the J end lost 1 base, and 10 bases lay between the germline ends. Per germline, CDR1 SNHLY and CDR2 FYNNEI. In nucleotides, the CDR3 is TGTGCCAGCAACAGGGACCCCCAAGAGACCCAGTACTTC. The encoded protein is CASNRDPQETQYF.

This clonotype has at least ten counts. The chain uses TRBV20-1 and TRBJ2-3, with D possibly TRBD1 on 5 matching bases. Between the trimmed V and J ends, which lost 5 bases and 0 bases, there was a span of 18 bases. Germline loops: CDR1 DFQATT, CDR2 SNEGSKA (reference sequence). This CDR3 contains 16 residues. The CDR3 spells CSASPRRGSSTDTQYF. The CDR3 bases are TGCAGTGCTTCGCCTCGAAGGGGTTCTAGCACAGATACGCAGTATTTT.

The J gene is TRBJ1-5, the V gene TRBV4-2, with 7 bases identical to TRBD1. This CDR3 region has 14 residues. Germline loops: CDR1 LGHNA, CDR2 YNFKEQ. Losses at the gene ends were 4 bases for V and 7 bases for J; bases not matched to a gene: 7. This CDR3 is CASSPGGFRQPQHF. The CDR3 DNA sequence: TGTGCCAGCAGCCCAGGGGGGTTCCGCCAGCCCCAGCATTTT.